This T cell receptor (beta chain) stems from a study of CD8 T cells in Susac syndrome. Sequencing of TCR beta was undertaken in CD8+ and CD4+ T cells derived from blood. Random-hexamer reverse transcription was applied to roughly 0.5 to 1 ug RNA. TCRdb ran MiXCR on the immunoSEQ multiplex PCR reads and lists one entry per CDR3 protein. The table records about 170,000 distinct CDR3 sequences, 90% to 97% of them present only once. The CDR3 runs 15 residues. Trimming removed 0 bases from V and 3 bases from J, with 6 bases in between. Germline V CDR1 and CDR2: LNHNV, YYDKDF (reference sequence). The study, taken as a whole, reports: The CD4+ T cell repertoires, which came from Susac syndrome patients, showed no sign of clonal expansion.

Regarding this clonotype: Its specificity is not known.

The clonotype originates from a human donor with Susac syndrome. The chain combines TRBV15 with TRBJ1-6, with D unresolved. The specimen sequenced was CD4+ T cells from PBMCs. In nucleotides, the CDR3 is TGTGCCACCAGCAGAGAGGTAGACTATAATTCACCCCTCCACTTT. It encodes CATSREVDYNSPLHF.